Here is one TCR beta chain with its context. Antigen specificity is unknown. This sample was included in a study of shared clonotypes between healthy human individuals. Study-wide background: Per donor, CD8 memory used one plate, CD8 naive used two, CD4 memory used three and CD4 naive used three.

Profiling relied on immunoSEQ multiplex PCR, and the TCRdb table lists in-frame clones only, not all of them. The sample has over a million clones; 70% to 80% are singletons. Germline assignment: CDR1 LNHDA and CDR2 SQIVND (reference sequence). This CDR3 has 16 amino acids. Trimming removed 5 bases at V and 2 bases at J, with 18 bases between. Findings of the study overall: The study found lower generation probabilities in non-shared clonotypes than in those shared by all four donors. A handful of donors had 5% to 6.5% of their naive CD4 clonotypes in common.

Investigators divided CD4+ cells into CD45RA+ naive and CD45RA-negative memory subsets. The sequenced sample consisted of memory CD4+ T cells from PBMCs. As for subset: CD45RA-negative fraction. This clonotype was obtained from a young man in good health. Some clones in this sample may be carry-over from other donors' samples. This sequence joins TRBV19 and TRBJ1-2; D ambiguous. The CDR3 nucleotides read TGTGCCAGTAGTTACGTACAATCATCCGGGAACTATGGCTACACCTTC. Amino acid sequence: CASSYVQSSGNYGYTF. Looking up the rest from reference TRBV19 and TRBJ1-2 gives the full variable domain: DGGITQSPKYLFRKEGQNVTLSCEQNLNHDAMYWYRQDPGQGLRLIYYSQIVNDFQKGDIAEGYSVSREKKESFPLTVTSAQKNPTAFYLCASSYVQSSGNYGYTFGSGTRLTVV.